These 8 T cell receptor beta chains were sequenced from one sample in a study of blood T cell repertoires in COVID-19. The protocol was immunoSEQ multiplex PCR, while the TCRdb copy is restricted to in-frame clones and leaves out a portion. This sample yields approximately 150,000 clones, of which 80% to 90% are seen a single time; 3.9% belongs to the top ten. Sequenced sample: peripheral blood. The receptors shown here come from a woman aged 55-69 years who had recovered from COVID-19.

The rearrangement links TRBV19 to TRBJ2-3, with 8 bases aligning to TRBD2. The CDR3 contains 17 residues. The J segment lost 1 base and the V segment lost 2 bases, leaving 8 bases of the junction unmatched. Germline assignment: CDR1 LNHDA and CDR2 SQIVND (reference sequence). The DNA of the CDR3 is TGTGCCAGTAGTATACAGGAGCGGGGGTGGCGCACAGATACGCAGTATTTT. This encodes CASSIQERGWRTDTQYF.

The genes are TRBV10-3 and TRBJ2-3; D possibly corresponds to TRBD1 (5 bases). V gave up 6 bases and J gave up 4 bases, with 11 bases separating them. The CDR3 has 13 amino acids. Per the germline V gene, CDR1 is ENHRY and CDR2 is SYGVKD. Here the CDR3 reads CAIRTEVADTQYF. As DNA, the CDR3 is TGTGCCATCAGGACAGAGGTAGCAGATACGCAGTATTTT.

The table lists this clone with a few counts. This chain uses TRBV27 with TRBJ2-1; D possibly corresponds to TRBD2 (5 bases). CDR1 is MNHEY, CDR2 SMNVEV, per germline (reference sequence). The V gene lost 6 bases and the J gene lost 0 bases, with 18 bases spanning the gap. This CDR3 has 17 residues. The CDR3 coding sequence is TGTGCCAGCAGCGAAAAGCTGAGGGTGAGCTCCTACAATGAGCAGTTCTTC. It is translated as CASSEKLRVSSYNEQFF.

The chain recombines TRBV19 with TRBJ1-4; a weak D match, TRBD1 (5 bases). V was trimmed by 4 bases and J by 8 bases, leaving 20 bases between them. The germline CDR1 and CDR2 sequences are LNHDA and SQIVND (reference sequence). This CDR3 spans 16 amino acids. The DNA for the CDR3 is TGTGCCAGTAGTAGTTGGACAACCCAAATCCGAGAAAAACTGTTTTTT. Translated: CASSSWTTQIREKLFF.

The CDR3 spells CASSYQDGGIEKLFF. CDR3 sequence (DNA): TGTGCCAGCAGTTACCAAGACGGGGGGATTGAAAAACTGTTTTTT. The chain joins TRBV6-6 to TRBJ1-4; D may be TRBD1 (5 bases). V lost 2 bases to trimming and J lost 7 bases, with 14 bases between them. The CDR3 consists of 15 residues. Germline lookup yields CDR1 MNHNY and CDR2 SVGAGI (reference sequence).

The genes are TRBV5-1 and TRBJ2-2; weak D call: TRBD2 (6 bases). The V gene lost 4 bases and the J gene lost 1 base, with 11 bases spanning the gap. Germline CDR1 reads SGHRS; CDR2 reads YFSETQ. The CDR3 runs 15 residues. The CDR3 reads CASSLTGVNTGELFF. The CDR3 DNA is TGCGCCAGCAGCCTAACGGGGGTGAACACCGGGGAGCTGTTTTTT.

This sequence joins TRBV9 and TRBJ2-3; D gene unclear. Germline-derived CDR1 and CDR2 are SGDLS and YYNGEE. The CDR3 totals 15 residues. V was trimmed by 0 bases and J by 4 bases, leaving 12 bases between them. This CDR3 is CASSVATGDPDTQYF. The CDR3 region has the DNA TGTGCCAGCAGCGTAGCCACCGGAGACCCAGATACGCAGTATTTT.

The rearrangement uses TRBV6-5 and TRBJ2-7; the match to TRBD1 covers 8 bases. The CDR3 spans 15 residues. In germline, CDR1 is MNHEY, CDR2 SVGAGI. J lost 7 bases, V lost 0 bases, and 8 bases had no gene match. CDR3 in DNA: TGTGCCAGCAGTTACTCTCCAGGGGGCTCGGGTGAGCAGTACTTC. As protein: CASSYSPGGSGEQYF.